A selection of T cell receptor beta chains follows, all from one sample in a study of T cell repertoires in cytomegalovirus infection. TCRdb reanalysed the reads using MiXCR and keeps one entry per CDR3 protein. Of about 450,000 distinct CDR3 sequences detected, about 33% appear once; the ten largest clones hold roughly 13%. The sample was PBMCs. The receptor set was obtained from a human donor in good health (CMV status not recorded). Some clones in this sample may be carry-over from other donors' samples. Both conserved end residues are part of each CDR3. A D gene is named only where the DNA matches it firmly. A clone size is listed for some rows: how often the clone was seen (once, few, many), or a class if it is expanded.

TRBJ1-2	.	.	TRBV12-3/TRBV12-4	TGTGCCAGCAGTTCGGGGATTAACTATGGCTACACCTTC	CASSSGINYGYTF
TRBJ2-6	TRBD1	few	TRBV7-2	TGTGCCAGCAGCTTAGCATTGGGGACAGGGGGCGCATCTGGGGCCAACGTCCTGACTTTC	CASSLALGTGGASGANVLTF
TRBJ2-3	.	.	TRBV7-6	TGTGCCAGCAGCTTTTTGGCGGATACGCATTATTTT	CASSFLADTHYF
TRBJ2-1	.	.	TRBV20-1	TGCAGTGCTAGAGATGCTAGCTTTATCTACAATGAGCAGTTCTTC	CSARDASFIYNEQFF
TRBJ2-1	.	.	TRBV6-2/TRBV6-3	TGTGCCAGCAGCCCCCAGGGCAAGGTCTACAATGAGCAGTTCTTC	CASSPQGKVYNEQFF
TRBJ1-6	.	.	TRBV14	TGTGCCAGCAGCCAAGTGTGGGCAGGGAGCTCCTATAATTCACCCCTCCACTTT	CASSQVWAGSSYNSPLHF
TRBJ2-1	TRBD2	few	TRBV11-3	TGTGCCAGCAGCTTAGGCCTGACTAGCGGGGGGGTTGGGGAGGAGCAGTTCTTC	CASSLGLTSGGVGEEQFF
TRBJ2-3	.	.	TRBV7-8	TGTGCCAGCAGCTTAGGGGCGCGGGGGCGCACAGATACGCAGTATTTT	CASSLGARGRTDTQYF
TRBJ2-3	.	once	TRBV19	TGTGCCAGCTCCTGGGGTCCTAGCACAGATACGCAGTATTTT	CASSWGPSTDTQYF
TRBJ2-2	TRBD1	.	TRBV27	TGTGCCAGCAGTTTACTTGAGACAGGGGGCAACACCGGGGAGCTGTTTTTT	CASSLLETGGNTGELFF